This T cell receptor beta chain was retrieved from a study of OX40 agonist ivuxolimab in advanced cancers. Study background: It was ivuxolimab, an agonistic anti-OX40 (CD134) antibody, that patients were treated with. Previous treatment with anti-PD-1, anti-PD-L1 or anti-CTLA-4 therapy was allowed; under 50% had received some. Patients were dosed intravenously with ivuxolimab at 0.01 to 10 mg/kg every 2 weeks. Findings and caveats of the study: Some nonresponders likewise displayed low normalized T-cell clonal expansion.

This CDR3 has 17 amino acids. The germline gives CDR1 MGHRA, CDR2 YSYEKL. V lost 0 bases, J lost 0 bases, and 12 bases lay in between. To note about this clone: Its antigen is still unknown.

Repertoires were generated with immunoSEQ multiplex PCR, while TCRdb's copy carries only in-frame clones and drops some. Among about 64,000 clones listed, roughly 90% were seen once. The sequence derives from an adult with an advanced solid tumor such as melanoma, head and neck, liver or kidney cancer. This specimen was CD4+ or CD8+ T cells sorted from blood, taken in a trial of the OX40 agonist ivuxolimab. V gene TRBV4-1 combines with J gene TRBJ2-4; TRBD2 is a possible D gene (5 bases). CDR3 bases: TGCGCCAGCAGCCAAGAAAACGGGATACTAGCCAAAAACATTCAGTACTTC. It translates to CASSQENGILAKNIQYF.